Detailed here is one TCR beta chain. It lacks a known antigen. No qualities accompany the bases; no much larger clone lies one base away. Read against the paper, the sample's time point label means: patch test 1, 2 weeks after DPC sensitization. The sample's treatment or condition label is to be understood as: therapeutic diphenylcyclopropenone sensitization with weekly scalp DPC. Total RNA was isolated from unfractionated whole blood collected in Tempus Blood RNA tubes. At each patch-test visit, blood was drawn before the patch test was applied. Patients were eligible if aged 18 to 70, diagnosed with alopecia and judged suitable for DPC therapy, and pregnant patients were excluded. The entry originates in a study of human T cells and chemical hapten exposure (dated by TCRdb to the early 2020s). Regarding the complete study: For sensitization, 2% DPC in acetone was applied to an approximately 2 cm by approximately 2 cm area of upper inner arm skin. The study tracked peripheral blood TCR repertoire changes in vivo during primary and secondary sensitization to the hapten diphenylcyclopropenone (DPC) in alopecia patients. Patch testing on the upper back used Finn chambers containing 0.01% DPC, with scoring done after 6 days according to International Contact Dermatitis Research Group standards. Libraries were pooled for sequencing, and variation in per-sample TCR yields was attributed mainly to small differences in library volumes within the pool. The mostly female patient cohort included alopecia areata with under or over 50% scalp involvement, alopecia totalis and alopecia universalis. From each blood RNA sample, both TCR alpha and TCR beta chains were sequenced. Blood samples were taken from patients before sensitization (week 0) and at 2, 6 and about 24 weeks after DPC sensitization. For TCR sequencing, blood came from some 31 alopecia patients at anywhere from one to four time points (pre-sensitization, 2, 6 and 24 weeks). Throughout the roughly 24-week study period, patients were also given weekly therapeutic DPC doses on the scalp.

Libraries were prepared through RACE. TCRdb shows the sequencer as NextSeq 500. During library preparation, unique molecular identifiers were attached to individual cDNA molecules so that TCRs could be counted quantitatively and reproducibly. Per the original workflow: Samples had a median of approximately 93,000 TCRs, with a range from roughly 23,224 to 750,000. V, J and CDR3 annotation of the TCR reads was performed with the Decombinator software suite. For the PS versus PT1 abundance plots, all samples were subsampled to the same number of TCRs (28,000). TCRs were defined as expanded if absent before sensitization and observed at least eight times at the 2-week time point. TCRdb reanalyzed the raw reads on its own, using fastp at Q25 for trimming and MiXCR for clone calling, and kept in-frame beta chains. Under each unique CDR3 protein, matching rows form one entry showing the most common genes and DNA. These V and J calls originate from TCRdb's pipeline instead of the authors' own analysis. This sample holds about 34,000 distinct CDR3 sequences; 5% to 8% were observed only once. Of the sample, roughly 9.2% falls within the top ten clones.

Study-wide findings and limitations: The number of PT1 expanded TCRs positively correlated with patch test score, significant at thresholds 8, 16 and 32 but not 4. No change with DPC sensitization was found in the number of TCRs above 1 in 1000 frequency, and no evidence of global repertoire structure alterations was found. Alopecia, a presumed autoimmune disease, was present in all patients, so the immune response of the patients might differ from that of healthy individuals. Significantly more large CDR3 similarity clusters were formed by expanded TCRs than by pre-sensitization or healthy control sets, consistent with antigen-driven responses. Repeated subsampling changed both the strength of the expansion versus patch-test correlation and the threshold at which the correlation became significant.

From its cysteine to its phenylalanine, the CDR3 spans 15 amino acids. Kept here is only the CDR3 DNA, which spans 45 bases and is read in frame from base 1. The junction shows trimming of 2 bases on V and 7 bases on J, plus 15 bases between the germline ends. Taken from the germline V gene, the CDR1 and CDR2 loops are SGHAT and FQNNGV. The sequenced sample was whole blood, obtained in connection with sensitization to the hapten diphenylcyclopropenone (DPC). The V gene is TRBV11-2 and the J gene is TRBJ1-5, with no D gene named confidently. This sequence was found in a woman in her thirties with alopecia areata. Some clones in this sample may be carry-over from other donors' samples. The CDR3 reads as follows: CASSLFPSAQQPQHF. The DNA is as follows: TGTGCCAGCAGCTTATTCCCGTCGGCTCAACAGCCCCAGCATTTT.